Following are 18 T cell receptor beta chains from one sample sequenced in a study of T-cell reconstitution after alpha-beta-depleted transplantation in children (dated by TCRdb to the mid-2010s). Library preparation was by PCR. The run used an Illumina HiSeq 2500. TCR library preparation used molecular barcoding, with unique molecular identifiers applied to normalize quantification of the TCRbeta repertoire. TCRdb trimmed the raw reads at Q25, called clones with MiXCR and kept productive beta chains. Each CDR3 protein appears once, grouped with its most common genes and DNA. Within this sample are a few hundred thousand distinct CDR3 sequences, with around 25% of them counted one time only. The biggest ten clones account for approximately 11% of the sample. The treatment or condition label of this sample denotes: allogeneic hematopoietic cell transplantation with graft depleted of TCRalphabeta T cells and CD19 B cells.

Specimen: PBMCs, mostly from graft donor cells, collected 180 days after TCRalphabeta/CD19-depleted stem cell transplant. The receptors were sampled from a male patient younger than 18 who had a stem cell transplant for acute lymphoblastic leukemia, so the T cells may come from the graft donor.

The V and J genes are TRBV10-3 and TRBJ1-1, with a possible D match to TRBD1 (5 bases). Germline-derived CDR1 and CDR2 are ENHRY and SYGVKD. V was trimmed by 7 bases and J by 1 base, leaving 13 bases between them. The CDR3 is 14 amino acids. The CDR3 is CAIKEGSPNTEAFF. The DNA of the CDR3 is TGTGCCATCAAGGAGGGGTCCCCGAACACTGAAGCTTTCTTT.

This clonotype occurred many times. The rearrangement uses TRBV5-1 and TRBJ1-1; D ambiguous. Germline loops: CDR1 SGHRS, CDR2 YFSETQ. Trimming removed 0 bases at V and 2 bases at J, with 8 bases between. The CDR3 has 14 amino acids. Written as DNA, the CDR3 is TGCGCCAGCAGCTTGGTTGGGGTTAACACTGAAGCTTTCTTT. This sequence encodes CASSLVGVNTEAFF.

The V gene is TRBV5-1, the J gene TRBJ2-3; a possible D gene is TRBD2 (5 bases). Germline V CDR1 and CDR2: SGHRS, YFSETQ. There are 13 residues in the CDR3. V gave up 7 bases and J gave up 7 bases, with 16 bases separating them. CDR3 bases: TGCGCCAGCCATTCAACGGGAACGAATACGCAGTATTTT. It is translated as CASHSTGTNTQYF.

V is TRBV4-1 and J is TRBJ1-1; possible D gene TRBD1, 6 bases. Germline loops: CDR1 MGHRA, CDR2 YSYEKL. The CDR3 is 15 residues long. V dropped 4 bases and J dropped 1 base, with 13 bases sitting between them. The CDR3 protein is CASSPGDRQNTEAFF. In nucleotides, the CDR3 is TGCGCCAGCAGCCCCGGAGACAGGCAGAACACTGAAGCTTTCTTT.

The V and J genes are TRBV20-1 and TRBJ2-2; 10 bases align to TRBD2. Germline V gene sequence: CDR1 DFQATT, CDR2 SNEGSKA (reference sequence). The CDR3 totals 18 residues. Trimming took 3 bases from V and 0 from J; bases not matched to a gene: 10. CDR3 in amino acids: CSARRAKREGSNTGELFF. The DNA of the CDR3 is TGCAGTGCTAGGAGGGCGAAGCGGGAGGGATCGAACACCGGGGAGCTGTTTTTT.

The chain links TRBV5-5 to TRBJ2-7; TRBD1 might be the D (5 bases). Germline assignment: CDR1 SGHKS and CDR2 YYEKEE (reference sequence). Trimming cost V 0 bases and J 3 bases, with 10 bases left between them. The CDR3 contains 14 residues. This CDR3 reads CASSLVQGVYEQYF. Here the CDR3 DNA reads TGTGCCAGCAGCTTGGTTCAGGGTGTCTACGAGCAGTACTTC.

There are a few counts of this clonotype. V gene TRBV7-9 combines with J gene TRBJ2-3; D tentatively fits TRBD1 or TRBD2 (5 bases each). There are 15 residues in the CDR3. V was shortened by 5 bases and J by 6 bases, with 18 bases between the two germline ends. The germline gives CDR1 SEHNR, CDR2 FQNEAQ (reference sequence). CDR3 in amino acids: CASSPRNWGTDTQYF. The CDR3 DNA sequence: TGTGCCAGCAGCCCCCGCAACTGGGGGACGGATACGCAGTATTTT.

V usage is TRBV11-2 and J usage is TRBJ2-3; 9 nucleotides match TRBD2. Germline lookup yields CDR1 SGHAT and CDR2 FQNNGV. There are 15 residues in the CDR3. J lost 2 bases, V lost 5 bases, and 5 bases had no gene match. CDR3 bases: TGTGCCAGCAGCCTATTAGCGGGAGCCACAGATACGCAGTATTTT. Translated: CASSLLAGATDTQYF.

In this sample, this clonotype turned up a few times. The chain joins TRBV9 to TRBJ2-2; TRBD2 is a possible D gene (6 bases). The V gene lost 0 bases and the J gene lost 0 bases, with 12 bases spanning the gap. The length of the CDR3 is 17 residues. Germline V gene data show CDR1 as SGDLS and CDR2 as YYNGEE. The CDR3 coding sequence is TGTGCCAGCAGCGTAGATAGCGGACACGCGAACACCGGGGAGCTGTTTTTT. Its protein product is CASSVDSGHANTGELFF.

The chain is built from TRBV20-1 and TRBJ2-7; 8 bases are shared with TRBD1. After removal of 0 bases from V and 5 bases from J, the junction contained 12 bases not matched to a gene. CDR3 length: 16 amino acids. Germline loops: CDR1 DFQATT, CDR2 SNEGSKA (reference sequence). CDR3 coding DNA: TGCAGTGCTAGAGACCCAGGACAGGGTACGATACACGAGCAGTACTTC. Protein sequence: CSARDPGQGTIHEQYF.

V usage is TRBV5-1 and J usage is TRBJ2-2; D remains ambiguous. Germline V CDR1 and CDR2: SGHRS, YFSETQ. The CDR3 consists of 16 residues. V was cut by 0 bases and J by 4 bases, with 13 bases left in between. The CDR3 bases are TGCGCCAGCAGCTTGGACGGTAGCAGACTCACCGGGGAGCTGTTTTTT. Protein product: CASSLDGSRLTGELFF.

The genes are TRBV19 and TRBJ2-2, with D maybe TRBD1 (5 bases). The V gene's germline CDR1 is LNHDA and CDR2 SQIVND (reference sequence). CDR3 length equals 17 residues. Trimming took off 3 bases at V and 1 base at J, with 15 bases between the two ends. Here the CDR3 reads CASSIERWQGNTGELFF. DNA for the CDR3: TGTGCCAGTAGTATCGAACGGTGGCAGGGGAACACCGGGGAGCTGTTTTTT. The complete variable domain, with remaining parts taken from reference TRBV19 and TRBJ2-2, reads DGGITQSPKYLFRKEGQNVTLSCEQNLNHDAMYWYRQDPGQGLRLIYYSQIVNDFQKGDIAEGYSVSREKKESFPLTVTSAQKNPTAFYLCASSIERWQGNTGELFFGEGSRLTVL.

The V call is TRBV4-2, the J call TRBJ2-7; 7 nucleotides align to TRBD1. Germline assignment: CDR1 LGHNA and CDR2 YNFKEQ. The CDR3 extends over 15 amino acids. Losses at the gene ends were 3 bases for V and 2 bases for J; bases not matched to a gene: 7. CDR3 region: CASSHGTVSAYEQYF. The DNA of the CDR3 is TGTGCCAGCAGCCATGGGACAGTGTCCGCCTACGAGCAGTACTTC.

The chain has TRBV12-5 and TRBJ1-5; 7 nucleotides align to TRBD1. Losses at the gene ends were 5 bases for V and 0 bases for J; bases not matched to a gene: 4. The CDR3 has 15 residues. The germline V gene encodes CDR1 LGHNT and CDR2 FRNRAP. CDR3 DNA sequence: TGTGCTAGTGGTGGGACAGCCTATAGCAATCAGCCCCAGCATTTT. Translating gives CASGGTAYSNQPQHF. Based on the CDR3 plus reference TRBV12-5 and TRBJ1-5, the full variable domain is DARVTQTPRHKVTEMGQEVTMRCQPILGHNTVFWYRQTMMQGLELLAYFRNRAPLDDSGMPKDRFSAEMPDATLATLKIQPSEPRDSAVYFCASGGTAYSNQPQHFGDGTRLSIL.

This clonotype was seen ten or more times. The DNA of the CDR3 is TGTGCCAGCAGCAGGGACAGGGGGGGCAATGAGCAGTTCTTC. Translating it yields CASSRDRGGNEQFF. The chain employs TRBV7-3 and TRBJ2-1; 11 positions agree with TRBD1. J lost 6 bases, V lost 5 bases, and 3 bases had no gene match. This CDR3 has 14 residues. Germline V gene lookup returns CDR1 SGHTA and CDR2 FQGTGA.

J is TRBJ1-1 and V is TRBV21-1. TRBV21-1 is flagged as a pseudogene. The CDR3 length is 13 residues. The CDR3 region is CASNLRVNTEAFF. As DNA, the CDR3 is TGTGCCAGCAACCTGAGGGTGAACACTGAAGCTTTCTTT.

This clonotype was picked up a small number of times. CDR3: CASGDGRPYEQYF. The CDR3, as DNA: TGTGCCAGTGGGGACGGGAGGCCCTACGAGCAGTACTTC. The chain employs TRBV9 and TRBJ2-7; 7 bases fit TRBD2. The CDR3 sequence is 13 residues long. Trimming cost V 8 bases and J 2 bases; bases outside gene matches: 7. Germline lookup yields CDR1 SGDLS and CDR2 YYNGEE.

The chain links TRBV25-1 to TRBJ2-1; 12 bases are shared with TRBD2. The CDR3 has 13 residues. Unmatched junction bases numbered 1, after V lost 7 bases and J lost 6 bases. CDR1 and CDR2 (germline): MGHDK, SYGVNS. Here the CDR3 DNA reads TGTGCCAGCAAGACTAGCGGGAGCAATGAGCAGTTCTTC. Translated, it gives CASKTSGSNEQFF.